Sequencing of this T cell receptor beta chain was carried out in a study of CD8+ T cells in alopecia areata (dated by TCRdb to 2016 to 2019). At the level of the whole study: Treated patients were enrolled in an open-label pilot trial of oral tofacitinib at 5 to 10 mg twice daily for moderate-to-severe alopecia areata. RNA was extracted with the PAXgene miRNA kit for fixed scalp, the miRNeasy kit for PBMCs, and the RNeasy kit for mouse skin. In both human patients and the C3H/HeJ mouse model, the study applied high-throughput TCRbeta sequencing to look at T cell clonal expansion in alopecia areata. Amplification of TCRbeta CDR3 regions was done by immunoSEQ multiplex PCR using 35 Vbeta forward primers and 13 Jbeta reverse primers. Patients received tofacitinib for 6 to 18 months and were then followed off drug for 6 months to check for delayed response and recurrence. For the treated patients, the SALT score, which quantifies what percentage of scalp surface area is affected, served as the measure of disease severity. In humans, TCRbeta sequencing was performed on scalp tissue and on sorted CD4+ and CD8+ peripheral blood T cells from healthy controls and from patients with patchy or totalis/universalis alopecia areata. Tofacitinib-treated patients had biopsies at baseline and at 4 and 24 weeks of treatment, with a later scalp biopsy in several patients. Scalp clonality was compared among normal scalp (n=4), patchy alopecia areata scalp (n=8), and alopecia totalis/universalis scalp (n=8). General findings and caveats noted by the study authors: TCR sequences shared between patients were less clear than in mice, possibly partly because of HLA diversity in the patient population. With tofacitinib, both scalp clonality and the number of expanded CD8+ clones among the top 100 scalp clones went down significantly. Compared with normal scalp, lesional scalp, particularly in alopecia totalis/universalis, had higher clonality and more expanded CD8+ clones, which suggests antigenic drive. During tofacitinib treatment, many expanded lesional clones remained in scalp and blood, and this persistence may partly explain relapse after treatment is stopped. Resident alphabeta T cells in normal human skin are also sequenced, complicating scalp TCR repertoire analysis, unlike mouse skin dominated by gammadelta T cells. Because the treated cohort was small and included a single nonresponder, larger studies are needed to assess links between baseline CD8+ expansion and response.

The library was generated by the immunoSEQ multiplex PCR assay. RNA was extracted from all samples and reverse transcribed into cDNA, which served as template for TCR sequencing. SuperScript III was used for first-strand cDNA synthesis, primed with a 2:1 mix of oligo-dT and random hexamers. A synthetic immune receptor repertoire was used to assess amplification bias, and residual bias was removed computationally. The study's processing was this. Raw reads were preprocessed to remove errors, and CDR3 was defined by IMGT conventions from the conserved cysteine to phenylalanine. Clonality was calculated as 1 minus Shannon entropy normalized by log2 of the number of productive unique TCRs. Whether each scalp clone was CD4 or CD8 was inferred by checking scalp TCRbeta sequences against the CD4 and CD8 repertoires from sorted blood. Imported from immuneACCESS, the table was reduced by TCRdb to in-frame sequences with V and J called. These copies leave out some clones; in studies compared against another copy, an unresolved V gene accounts for under half, and the cause of the remainder is not known. V and J calls and clone size come straight from that table; D and trimming were deduced from the DNA. In all, the sample holds 180,000 or so clones, and less than 70% of those were seen once. The ten biggest clones cover about 10% of the sample.

This clone has ten or more counts. What antigen it recognizes has not been identified. No base-level quality is on record; no much larger clone is a single base apart. What this sample's time point label stands for: around 22 weeks on oral tofacitinib. This specimen's treatment or condition label, interpreted: oral pan-JAK inhibitor, 5-10 mg twice daily. Lesional scalp punch biopsies and peripheral blood were collected from alopecia areata patients. After PBMCs were isolated by density centrifugation and stained for CD3, CD4 and CD8, a FACSAria was used to sort CD4+ and CD8+ T cells. The material sequenced was CD8+ T cells sorted from blood, taken at week 24, from a patient treated with tofacitinib. The TCR comes from a human donor with alopecia areata.

The CDR3 here reads CAISEQADVQFF. The DNA is TGTGCCATCAGTGAGCAGGCCGATGTGCAGTTCTTC. The chain employs TRBV10-3 and TRBJ2-1; a confident D gene designation cannot be given. The germline V gene specifies ENHRY as CDR1 and SYGVKD as CDR2. Taken from cysteine to phenylalanine, the CDR3 has 12 residues. Left in the record is the CDR3 DNA by itself, 36 bases read in frame from the first base. The trim is 2 bases for V and 12 bases for J, with a gap of 11 bases between the germline ends.